Shown below are 10 T cell receptor beta chains from a single sample sequenced in a study of memory CD4+ T cells and cytomegalovirus serostatus (dated by TCRdb to between 2019 and 2020). To prepare the library, the immunoSEQ multiplex PCR assay was applied. TCRdb took over this immuneACCESS table, retaining in-frame rearrangements with V and J assigned. Such tables are incomplete; in checked studies, under half of the missing clones stem from an unresolved V gene, and the remainder is unexplained. Here the sample has 75,000 to 90,000 clones; more than 70% occur a single time. The ten largest account for roughly 0.79% of the sample. Single viable CD3+CD4+CD8-CD45RO+ cells were sorted as memory CD4+ T cells on a FACSAria II. The sequencing sample was made of memory CD4+ T cells from blood. Source of these receptors: an adult in good health and CMV-seronegative.

The CDR3 loop is CASSLDQQSANYGYTF. DNA for the CDR3: TGCGCCAGCAGCTTGGACCAACAGTCCGCTAACTATGGCTACACCTTC. This chain links TRBV5-1 with TRBJ1-2; the D is unclear. The CDR3 has 16 amino acids. V dropped 0 bases and J dropped 0 bases, with 12 bases sitting between them. CDR1 and CDR2 (germline): SGHRS, YFSETQ.

The chain links TRBV11-1 to TRBJ2-1, with 7 bases lining up with TRBD2. The CDR3 runs to 16 residues. Trimming at V came to 5 bases and at J to 0 bases, leaving 7 bases not matched to a gene. Germline V gene lookup returns CDR1 SGHAT and CDR2 FQDESV (reference sequence). The CDR3: CASSPIRTSSYNEQFF. The CDR3 nucleotides are TGTGCCAGCAGCCCCATAAGGACTAGCTCCTACAATGAGCAGTTCTTC.

CDR3 region: CASTSYPGQTHTNYGYTF. For the CDR3, the DNA is TGTGCCAGCACCTCTTACCCGGGTCAAACCCATACTAACTATGGCTACACCTTC. V gene TRBV11-3 combines with J gene TRBJ1-2, with D unclear. With 7 bases removed from V and 0 bases from J, the gap between germline ends came to 24 bases. The V gene's germline CDR1 is SGHNT and CDR2 YENEEA. The CDR3 loop spans 18 amino acids.

The V gene is TRBV29-1, the J gene TRBJ2-7, with D tentatively TRBD1 (6 bases). Germline CDR1 reads SQVTM; CDR2 reads ANQGSEA. V dropped 4 bases and J dropped 6 bases, with 16 bases sitting between them. The CDR3 contains 13 residues. CDR3 sequence: CSVVQGFQGEQYF. The CDR3 DNA reads TGCAGCGTTGTACAGGGTTTCCAAGGCGAGCAGTACTTC.

In nucleotides, the CDR3 is TGCGCCAGCAGCTTGGGGGCCCTCATCTCCTACAATGAGCAGTTCTTC. It encodes CASSLGALISYNEQFF. The chain couples TRBV5-1 to TRBJ2-1; D not certain. This CDR3 spans 16 amino acids. Trimming removed 0 bases at V and 0 bases at J, with 10 bases between. The germline CDR1 and CDR2 sequences are SGHRS and YFSETQ.

The table lists this clone with a few counts. CDR3 residues: CASSFLQGDTEAFF. DNA of the CDR3: TGTGCCAGCAGCTTCCTACAGGGTGACACTGAAGCTTTCTTT. This chain joins TRBV5-5 and TRBJ1-1; possibly TRBD1 for D (6 bases). This CDR3 has 14 residues. Germline-derived CDR1 and CDR2 are SGHKS and YYEKEE (reference sequence). Trimming removed 2 bases from V and 3 bases from J, with 11 bases in between. The full variable domain, completed using reference TRBV5-5 and TRBJ1-1, is DAGVTQSPTHLIKTRGQQVTLRCSPISGHKSVSWYQQVLGQGPQFIFQYYEKEERGRGNFPDRFSARQFPNYSSELNVNALLLGDSALYLCASSFLQGDTEAFFGQGTRLTVV.

J is TRBJ2-2 and V is TRBV5-1; perhaps D is TRBD1 or TRBD2 (5 bases each). The V gene's germline CDR1 is SGHRS and CDR2 YFSETQ. V shed 5 bases and J shed 6 bases, with 11 bases lying between them. This CDR3 contains 13 residues. CDR3 nucleotide sequence: TGCGCCAGCAGGGAGCAGGGAGCCGGGGAGCTGTTTTTT. Protein sequence: CASREQGAGELFF.

This clone was observed once. The V call is TRBV7-9, the J call TRBJ2-7, with TRBD1 identical over 8 bases. The CDR3 has 15 residues. V trimming: 5 bases; J trimming: 6 bases; junction bases outside the gene matches: 12. The germline V gene encodes CDR1 SEHNR and CDR2 FQNEAQ (reference sequence). Here the CDR3 reads CASSPPSTGQGEQYF. The DNA of the CDR3 is TGTGCCAGCAGCCCACCTTCAACTGGACAGGGCGAGCAGTACTTC.

The chain is built from TRBV14 and TRBJ1-3; D not certain. The V gene lost 4 bases and the J gene lost 0 bases, with 7 bases spanning the gap. Looked up from germline, CDR1 is SGHDN and CDR2 is FVKESK. The CDR3 runs to 14 residues. CDR3: CASSRGRSGNTIYF. The CDR3, as DNA: TGTGCCAGCAGCCGTGGACGCTCTGGAAACACCATATATTTT.

A note on this clone: Being one base from a much bigger clone, this may be a read error. The chain couples TRBV25-1 to TRBJ1-1, with D unresolved. The CDR3 sequence is 13 residues long. Trimming pared 4 bases from V and 0 bases from J, leaving 6 bases between. In germline, CDR1 is MGHDK, CDR2 SYGVNS. CDR3: CASSGGLNTEAFF. The DNA for the CDR3 is TGTGCCAGCAGTGGGGGTTTGAACACTGAAGCTTTCTTT.